The rows below give T cell receptor beta chains drawn from one sample of a study of blood T cells in healthy people across ages. TCRdb independently ran MiXCR on the 5' RACE reads; one entry per CDR3 protein. The sample holds around 750,000 distinct CDR3 sequences; less than 70% are singletons and the top ten take 41%. The sample was blood. These receptors all come from a man older than 75 in good health. The CDR3 runs from the conserved cysteine through the conserved F or W. D genes are given only for firm matches. Expanded clones get a size class; other rows say once, few or many, or leave the size out.

>14|TRBJ2-1|TRBD2|TRBV29-1|few
TGCAGCGGGATGGGACTAGCGGACTACAATGAGCAGTTCTTC
CSGMGLADYNEQFF
>18|TRBJ2-1|TRBD1|TRBV4-2|NA
TGTGCCAGCAGCCAGGGGCCCGGGCCAGGGGGACACTACAATGAGCAGTTCTTC
CASSQGPGPGGHYNEQFF
>17|TRBJ2-1|NA|TRBV9|NA
TGTGCCAGCAGCGTAGCTTGGGCAGGCCGCTCCTACAATGAGCAGTTCTTC
CASSVAWAGRSYNEQFF
>12|TRBJ2-5|TRBD2|TRBV20-1|few
TGCAGTGCTAGTGCGGGAGTGGAGACCCAGTACTTC
CSASAGVETQYF
>11|TRBJ2-7|NA|TRBV5-1|NA
TGCGCCAGCAGCTTCGAACACGAGCAGTACTTC
CASSFEHEQYF
>17|TRBJ2-4|NA|TRBV7-8|NA
TGTGCCAGCAGCTACAAGGGGGGTGGGACTGGTAAAAACATTCAGTACTTC
CASSYKGGGTGKNIQYF
>15|TRBJ2-5|NA|TRBV20-1|NA
TGCAGTGCCGCCCCCGCGTCAGGGGTACAGAAGACCCAGTACTTC
CSAAPASGVQKTQYF
>15|TRBJ2-7|TRBD1|TRBV10-3|few
TGTGCCATCAGTGAACTTACCGGGACAGGGTACGAGCAGTACTTC
CAISELTGTGYEQYF
>15|TRBJ2-1|TRBD2|TRBV5-1|few
TGCGCCAGCAGCCCGGAACTAGCGGTTTACAATGAGCAGTTCTTC
CASSPELAVYNEQFF
>17|TRBJ2-5|TRBD1|TRBV15|NA
TGTGCCACCAGCAGACCAGGACAGGGGGCGACGAGAGAGACCCAGTACTTC
CATSRPGQGATRETQYF
>13|TRBJ1-5|NA|TRBV3-1|once
TGTGCCAGCAGCCAAGAGATCGGTGGGCCCCAGCATTTT
CASSQEIGGPQHF
>16|TRBJ2-1|NA|TRBV11-3|NA
TGTGCCAGCAGCCCAAGACAGTATCAACCTCAAGAGACCCAGTTCTTC
CASSPRQYQPQETQFF
>15|TRBJ2-1|TRBD2|TRBV4-1|NA
TGCGCCAGCAGCCAAAGGCGAGCGGGGAACAATGAGCAGTTCTTC
CASSQRRAGNNEQFF
>13|TRBJ2-7|NA|TRBV12-3/TRBV12-4|NA
TGTGCCAGCAGTTTAAAGGGGGGACACGAGCAGTACTTC
CASSLKGGHEQYF
>14|TRBJ1-4|NA|TRBV6-5|NA
TGTGCCTGTGGTATTGGACCTCTCGGGGAAAAACTGTTTTTT
CACGIGPLGEKLFF
>17|TRBJ1-2|NA|TRBV28|NA
TGTGCCAGCAGTTTAGGTCCCCTTAGGGGTGGGAACTATGGCTACACCTTC
CASSLGPLRGGNYGYTF
>13|TRBJ1-2|NA|TRBV6-6|NA
TGTGCCAGCAGTCTGCGCCCATACTATGGCTACACCTTC
CASSLRPYYGYTF
>13|TRBJ2-5|NA|TRBV20-1|NA
TGCAGTGCCCCCCCGGGATTTTACAATGAGCAGTACTTC
CSAPPGFYNEQYF
>15|TRBJ2-7|NA|TRBV27|NA
TGTGCCAGCAGATCCAAACCTGGGTCCTCCTACGAGCAGTACTTC
CASRSKPGSSYEQYF
>14|TRBJ2-3|NA|TRBV3-1|NA
TGTGCCAGCAGCCAAGTTGGGATGCCAGATACGCAGTATTTT
CASSQVGMPDTQYF
>15|TRBJ2-7|NA|TRBV2|few
TGTGCCAGCAGTGAAATTCGGCTAAGCCAGTACGAGCAGTACTTC
CASSEIRLSQYEQYF
>15|TRBJ2-7|NA|TRBV5-1|NA
TGCGCCAGCAGCTTGGGGCAGCTACAACCCCACGAGCAGTACTTC
CASSLGQLQPHEQYF
>13|TRBJ2-7|NA|TRBV20-1|NA
TGCAGTGCTCCGTCCGGGACAAGAGGCGAGCAGTACTTC
CSAPSGTRGEQYF
>16|TRBJ2-5|TRBD2|TRBV7-8|NA
TGTGCCAGCAGCACTACTAGCGCCGGGGGGGTAGAGACCCAGTACTTC
CASSTTSAGGVETQYF
>15|TRBJ2-3|TRBD1|TRBV11-1|NA
TGTGCCAGCAGCTTCCGCCTTGACAGGGCAGATACGCAGTATTTT
CASSFRLDRADTQYF
>15|TRBJ2-3|TRBD2|TRBV20-1|NA
TGCAGTGCTACCCCGCGGGGGAGGAGGGTAGATACGCAGTATTTT
CSATPRGRRVDTQYF
>15|TRBJ2-1|NA|TRBV3-1|few
TGTGCCAGCAGCCGCACGGCACTATCCTACAATGAGCAGTTCTTC
CASSRTALSYNEQFF
>13|TRBJ1-1|NA|TRBV7-3|once
TGTGCCAGCAGCTCGCATGGCAACACTGAAGCTTTCTTT
CASSSHGNTEAFF
>21|TRBJ2-3|TRBD2|TRBV6-2/TRBV6-3|NA
TGTGCCAGCAGTTACTCGTCGGGAAAATTAGCGGGGAGAGGAGGGCACAGAGACGCGTATTTT
CASSYSSGKLAGRGGHRDAYF
>13|TRBJ2-5|NA|TRBV2|few
TGTGCCAGCGCCGGACGGATTCGGGAGACCCAGTACTTC
CASAGRIRETQYF
>15|TRBJ2-7|TRBD2|TRBV7-2|few
TGTGCCAGCAGCTCGCTAGCGGGAGCGTCCTACGAGCAGTACTTC
CASSSLAGASYEQYF
>15|TRBJ1-2|TRBD1|TRBV5-1|NA
TGCGTCAGCAGGAACGACAGGGGTGATAACTATGGCTACACCTTC
CVSRNDRGDNYGYTF
>15|TRBJ2-7|NA|TRBV5-5|NA
TGTGCCAGCAGCTTGGGGGCCCGAGGCTCCTACGAGCAGTACTTC
CASSLGARGSYEQYF
>19|TRBJ2-3|TRBD2|TRBV5-1|NA
TGCGCCAGCAGCTCCGGACTAGCGGGAGGGGCCCCTAGCACAGATACGCAGTATTTT
CASSSGLAGGAPSTDTQYF
>14|TRBJ2-5|NA|TRBV7-8|NA
TGTGCCAACAGCTTACGAAACAGTCAAGAGACCCAGTACTTC
CANSLRNSQETQYF
>15|TRBJ2-7|NA|TRBV6-5|many
TGTGCCAGCAGTTACTCGGGGGCGGGGGCCTACGAGCAGTACTTC
CASSYSGAGAYEQYF